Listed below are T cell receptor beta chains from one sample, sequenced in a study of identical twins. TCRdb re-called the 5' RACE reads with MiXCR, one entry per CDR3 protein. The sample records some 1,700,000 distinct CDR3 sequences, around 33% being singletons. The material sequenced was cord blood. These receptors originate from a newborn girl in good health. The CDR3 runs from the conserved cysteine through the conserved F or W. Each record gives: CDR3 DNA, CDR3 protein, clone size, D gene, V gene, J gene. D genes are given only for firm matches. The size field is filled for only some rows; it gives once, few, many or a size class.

CDR3nt: TGCAGCGTTGCCAGTTACAGGGGGCGAGGGGACACTGAAGCTTTCTTT
CDR3aa: CSVASYRGRGDTEAFF
abundance: -
d_gene: TRBD1
v_gene: TRBV29-1
j_gene: TRBJ1-1

CDR3nt: TGCGCCAGCAAGGAGCATCATAACTATGGCTACACCTTC
CDR3aa: CASKEHHNYGYTF
abundance: many
d_gene: -
v_gene: TRBV5-1
j_gene: TRBJ1-2

CDR3nt: TGTGCCAGCAGCCAGATAGGGGGGGGATTAGCCAAAAACATTCAGTACTTC
CDR3aa: CASSQIGGGLAKNIQYF
abundance: few
d_gene: -
v_gene: TRBV12-3/TRBV12-4
j_gene: TRBJ2-4

CDR3nt: TGTGCCAGCAGTTTATCCGGTTCTGGGGCCACCTACGAGCAGTACTTC
CDR3aa: CASSLSGSGATYEQYF
abundance: -
d_gene: -
v_gene: TRBV28
j_gene: TRBJ2-7

CDR3nt: TGCAGTGCTAGCGAAACTAGCGGGTCCTACAATGAGCAGTTCTTC
CDR3aa: CSASETSGSYNEQFF
abundance: -
d_gene: TRBD2
v_gene: TRBV20-1
j_gene: TRBJ2-1

CDR3nt: TGTGCCAGCAGCCAAGATGATAACTCCTACGAGCAGTACTTC
CDR3aa: CASSQDDNSYEQYF
abundance: few
d_gene: -
v_gene: TRBV4-2
j_gene: TRBJ2-7

CDR3nt: TGTGCCAGCAGTTACGTAGGTCTCGGGGAGCAGTTCTTC
CDR3aa: CASSYVGLGEQFF
abundance: -
d_gene: -
v_gene: TRBV6-2/TRBV6-3
j_gene: TRBJ2-1

CDR3nt: TGTGCCAGCAGTTCCGTCCTCTCTGGGGCCAACGTCCTGACTTTC
CDR3aa: CASSSVLSGANVLTF
abundance: -
d_gene: -
v_gene: TRBV28
j_gene: TRBJ2-6

CDR3nt: TGTGCCAGCAGCAAATCGATTTTTTCTGCGGGAGGCTACAATGAGCAGTTCTTC
CDR3aa: CASSKSIFSAGGYNEQFF
abundance: few
d_gene: -
v_gene: TRBV21-1
j_gene: TRBJ2-1

CDR3nt: TGCGCCAGCAGCCTAGCCCCATCCCAGGCCACAGATACGCAGTATTTT
CDR3aa: CASSLAPSQATDTQYF
abundance: few
d_gene: -
v_gene: TRBV5-1
j_gene: TRBJ2-3

CDR3nt: TGTGCCAGCAATGACAGGGGCGAGCAGTACTTC
CDR3aa: CASNDRGEQYF
abundance: few
d_gene: TRBD1
v_gene: TRBV12-3/TRBV12-4
j_gene: TRBJ2-7

CDR3nt: TGCGCCAGCGCTCTTCATAGCGGGACCTACAAAGAGACCCAGTACTTC
CDR3aa: CASALHSGTYKETQYF
abundance: few
d_gene: TRBD2
v_gene: TRBV4-1
j_gene: TRBJ2-5

CDR3nt: TGTGCCAGCAGTTTCCCCACGACTCAGACAAGGACCACCTACGAGCAGTACTTC
CDR3aa: CASSFPTTQTRTTYEQYF
abundance: few
d_gene: -
v_gene: TRBV28
j_gene: TRBJ2-7

CDR3nt: TGTGCCAGCCTTGCCGGGGCCCGCTCCTACGAGCAGTACTTC
CDR3aa: CASLAGARSYEQYF
abundance: few
d_gene: -
v_gene: TRBV2
j_gene: TRBJ2-7

CDR3nt: TGCAGTGCTTCCGTTCAGGGGCGTAACTATGGCTACACCTTC
CDR3aa: CSASVQGRNYGYTF
abundance: few
d_gene: -
v_gene: TRBV20-1
j_gene: TRBJ1-2

CDR3nt: TGTGCCAGCTCACCACCTATCCCCTATGGCTACACCTTC
CDR3aa: CASSPPIPYGYTF
abundance: -
d_gene: -
v_gene: TRBV18
j_gene: TRBJ1-2

CDR3nt: TGTGCCAGCAGTTACGAGACAGGGAACTATGGCTACACCTTC
CDR3aa: CASSYETGNYGYTF
abundance: many
d_gene: TRBD1
v_gene: TRBV12-3/TRBV12-4
j_gene: TRBJ1-2

CDR3nt: TGCGCCAGCAGCTTGATCGACACAATAGAGGCCCAGTACTTC
CDR3aa: CASSLIDTIEAQYF
abundance: -
d_gene: -
v_gene: TRBV5-1
j_gene: TRBJ2-5

CDR3nt: TGCAGCGTCAGAGGGACTAGCGGTTCCTACGAGCAGTACTTC
CDR3aa: CSVRGTSGSYEQYF
abundance: many
d_gene: TRBD2
v_gene: TRBV29-1
j_gene: TRBJ2-7

CDR3nt: TGTGCCAGCAGCTTAACAGGGTTAATTCAAGAGACCCAGTACTTC
CDR3aa: CASSLTGLIQETQYF
abundance: -
d_gene: -
v_gene: TRBV7-2
j_gene: TRBJ2-5

CDR3nt: TGTGCCAGCAGCAAAGTGCGGTCAACTAATGAAAAACTGTTTTTT
CDR3aa: CASSKVRSTNEKLFF
abundance: few
d_gene: -
v_gene: TRBV21-1
j_gene: TRBJ1-4

CDR3nt: TGTGCCAGCAGTCCCTATCCGGGACAGAACACTGAAGCTTTCTTT
CDR3aa: CASSPYPGQNTEAFF
abundance: few
d_gene: -
v_gene: TRBV12-3/TRBV12-4
j_gene: TRBJ1-1

CDR3nt: TGTGCCAGCAGGGCATCTTGGGGCTACGAGCAGTACTTC
CDR3aa: CASRASWGYEQYF
abundance: once
d_gene: -
v_gene: TRBV2
j_gene: TRBJ2-7

CDR3nt: TGTGCCGGACAAGGGGAGTGGAGGACTGAAGCTTTCTTT
CDR3aa: CAGQGEWRTEAFF
abundance: -
d_gene: -
v_gene: TRBV2
j_gene: TRBJ1-1

CDR3nt: TGTGCCAGCAGTTTATCTCGGGAAAGGGGCTACACCTTC
CDR3aa: CASSLSRERGYTF
abundance: few
d_gene: -
v_gene: TRBV12-3/TRBV12-4
j_gene: TRBJ1-2

CDR3nt: TGCAGCGTTGGTAGGGTCAGCACAGATACGCAGTATTTT
CDR3aa: CSVGRVSTDTQYF
abundance: many
d_gene: -
v_gene: TRBV29-1
j_gene: TRBJ2-3

CDR3nt: TGCGCCAGTGGAATACGGGGGCCCGCCTACAATGAGCAGTTCTTC
CDR3aa: CASGIRGPAYNEQFF
abundance: -
d_gene: -
v_gene: TRBV5-1
j_gene: TRBJ2-1

CDR3nt: TGTGCCAGCAGCCGCACTAGGTTCACCAGCTCCTACAATGAGCAGTTCTTC
CDR3aa: CASSRTRFTSSYNEQFF
abundance: -
d_gene: -
v_gene: TRBV5-6
j_gene: TRBJ2-1